This is a list of T cell receptor beta chains from one sample in a study of brain T cells in children with intractable seizures. Generated by immunoSEQ multiplex PCR, the TCRdb table keeps only in-frame clones and is missing some. This table has 300,000 to 400,000 clones, over 90% appearing once. Sequenced material: peripheral blood, taken roughly 5 months after surgery. The receptors stem from a boy under two years old with tuberous sclerosis and intractable seizures. Both conserved end residues are part of each CDR3. Fields, in order: D gene, J gene, clone size, CDR3 length, V gene, CDR3 protein, CDR3 DNA. D genes are given only for firm matches. Clone size is shown for a subset of rows, as once, few, many or a class of expanded clone.

D gene: .
J gene: TRBJ2-7
clone size: .
CDR3 length: 16
V gene: TRBV21-1
CDR3 protein: CASSKSPQTSPYEQYF
CDR3 DNA: TGTGCCAGCAGCAAATCCCCTCAGACATCCCCCTACGAGCAGTACTTC

D gene: TRBD1
J gene: TRBJ2-3
clone size: .
CDR3 length: 16
V gene: TRBV7-3
CDR3 protein: CASSPTPGQGTDTQYF
CDR3 DNA: TGTGCCAGCAGCCCAACACCGGGACAGGGGACAGATACGCAGTATTTT

D gene: .
J gene: TRBJ2-5
clone size: .
CDR3 length: 16
V gene: TRBV18
CDR3 protein: CASSSFTPDLWKTQYF
CDR3 DNA: TGTGCCAGCTCATCCTTCACTCCGGACCTCTGGAAGACCCAGTACTTC

D gene: .
J gene: TRBJ2-7
clone size: .
CDR3 length: 15
V gene: TRBV5-5
CDR3 protein: CASGRSGTGTYEQYF
CDR3 DNA: TGTGCCAGCGGGAGGAGCGGGACAGGTACCTACGAGCAGTACTTC

D gene: .
J gene: TRBJ2-1
clone size: .
CDR3 length: 14
V gene: TRBV6-1
CDR3 protein: CASSDNKWYNEQFF
CDR3 DNA: TGTGCCAGCAGTGACAACAAGTGGTACAATGAGCAGTTCTTC

D gene: .
J gene: TRBJ2-1
clone size: once
CDR3 length: 15
V gene: TRBV7-9
CDR3 protein: CASVKSVSSYNEQFF
CDR3 DNA: TGTGCCAGCGTCAAGTCAGTAAGCTCCTACAATGAGCAGTTCTTC

D gene: TRBD2
J gene: TRBJ2-2
clone size: few
CDR3 length: 18
V gene: TRBV13
CDR3 protein: CASSSNLLAGERVGELFF
CDR3 DNA: TGTGCCAGCAGCTCCAACCTTTTAGCGGGAGAGCGAGTCGGGGAGCTGTTTTTT

D gene: .
J gene: TRBJ2-5
clone size: .
CDR3 length: 15
V gene: TRBV5-1
CDR3 protein: CASSLGLVDRETQYF
CDR3 DNA: TGCGCCAGCAGCTTGGGGCTAGTAGATCGAGAGACCCAGTACTTC

D gene: .
J gene: TRBJ1-5
clone size: .
CDR3 length: 14
V gene: TRBV2
CDR3 protein: CASRAPVSNQPQHF
CDR3 DNA: TGTGCCAGCAGGGCGCCAGTCAGCAATCAGCCCCAGCATTTT

D gene: TRBD2
J gene: TRBJ2-3
clone size: .
CDR3 length: 15
V gene: TRBV2
CDR3 protein: CASHVSGGSTDTQYF
CDR3 DNA: TGTGCCAGCCATGTGAGCGGGGGGTCCACAGATACGCAGTATTTT

D gene: .
J gene: TRBJ1-1
clone size: .
CDR3 length: 16
V gene: TRBV6-2/TRBV6-3
CDR3 protein: CASSYSVRGLDTEAFF
CDR3 DNA: TGTGCCAGCAGTTACTCGGTTAGGGGGTTGGACACTGAAGCTTTCTTT

D gene: .
J gene: TRBJ1-2
clone size: .
CDR3 length: 15
V gene: TRBV19
CDR3 protein: CASSPLTGHLYGYTF
CDR3 DNA: TGTGCCAGTAGTCCTCTTACTGGGCATTTATATGGCTACACCTTC

D gene: TRBD2
J gene: TRBJ2-1
clone size: .
CDR3 length: 15
V gene: TRBV19
CDR3 protein: CASSSGGPFYNEQFF
CDR3 DNA: TGTGCCAGTAGTAGCGGGGGGCCCTTCTACAATGAGCAGTTCTTC

D gene: TRBD1
J gene: TRBJ2-7
clone size: .
CDR3 length: 16
V gene: TRBV4-1
CDR3 protein: CASSRGQGGTSGEQYF
CDR3 DNA: TGCGCCAGCAGCCGGGGACAGGGGGGGACTTCGGGGGAGCAGTACTTC

D gene: .
J gene: TRBJ1-1
clone size: few
CDR3 length: 12
V gene: TRBV6-1
CDR3 protein: CASSEGNTEAFF
CDR3 DNA: TGTGCCAGCAGTGAGGGGAACACTGAAGCTTTCTTT

D gene: .
J gene: TRBJ1-2
clone size: .
CDR3 length: 15
V gene: TRBV27
CDR3 protein: CASSSFPGTLDGYTF
CDR3 DNA: TGTGCCAGCAGCTCCTTCCCCGGGACACTTGATGGCTACACCTTC